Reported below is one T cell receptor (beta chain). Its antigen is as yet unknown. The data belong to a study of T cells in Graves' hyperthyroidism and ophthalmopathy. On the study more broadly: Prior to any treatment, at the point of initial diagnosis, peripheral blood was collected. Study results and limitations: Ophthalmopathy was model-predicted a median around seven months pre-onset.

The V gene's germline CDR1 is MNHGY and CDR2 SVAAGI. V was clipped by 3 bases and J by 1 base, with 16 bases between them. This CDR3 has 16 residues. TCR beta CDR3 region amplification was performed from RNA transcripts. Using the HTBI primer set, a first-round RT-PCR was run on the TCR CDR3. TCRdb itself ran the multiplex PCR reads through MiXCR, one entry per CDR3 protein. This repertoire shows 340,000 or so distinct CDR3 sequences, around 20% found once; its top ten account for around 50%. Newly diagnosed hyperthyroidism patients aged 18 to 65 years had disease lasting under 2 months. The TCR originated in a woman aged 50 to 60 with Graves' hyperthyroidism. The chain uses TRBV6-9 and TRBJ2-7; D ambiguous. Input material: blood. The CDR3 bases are TGTGCCAGCAGTTACGCCCTTACCCTAGGATCCTACGAGCAGTACTTC. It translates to CASSYALTLGSYEQYF.